This T cell receptor (beta chain) was found in a study of spatial heterogeneity in lung cancer. Whole-study context: The study consistently detected more beta-chain than alpha-chain sequences.

TCRdb reanalysed the 5' RACE reads using MiXCR and keeps one entry per CDR3 protein. The table shows around 110,000 distinct CDR3 sequences, with 12% occurring only once. Germline V CDR1 and CDR2: MGHDK, SYGVNS. The V segment lost 5 bases and the J segment 3 bases; nucleotides outside the gene matches: 5. This CDR3 comprises 15 residues. Described time point: blood at routine non-recurrence follow-up after resection. In each case, whole RNA from tumor, nontumor lung or frozen PBMC was sequenced unsorted. Specimen: PBMCs, collected at follow-up. This chain joins TRBV25-1 and TRBJ1-4; 8 nucleotides line up with TRBD1. The TCR sequence derives from a male donor with early-stage non-small cell lung cancer. CDR3 coding DNA: TGTGCCAGCAGTCGGACAGGGCCATCTAATGAAAAACTGTTTTTT. This translates into CASSRTGPSNEKLFF.